What follows are 19 T cell receptor beta chains derived from one specimen sequenced in a study of T-cell reconstitution after alpha-beta-depleted transplantation in children (dated by TCRdb to 2015 to 2016). Libraries came from PCR. Instrument used: Illumina HiSeq 2500. Molecular barcoding was employed in the preparation of TCR libraries, with unique molecular identifiers being used to normalize TCRbeta repertoire quantification. The public reads were quality trimmed at Q25 with fastp and then assembled into clones with MiXCR by TCRdb, keeping productive beta chains. One record per CDR3 amino acid sequence lists the most common genes and DNA. Here the sample has some 220,000 distinct CDR3 sequences; approximately 10% occur a single time. Approximately 28% of the sample goes to the ten largest clones. Interpreted using the paper, the treatment or condition label stands for: allogeneic hematopoietic cell transplantation with graft depleted of TCRalphabeta T cells and CD19 B cells.

This material consisted of PBMCs, taken before TCRalphabeta/CD19-depleted stem cell transplant. These receptors were taken from a child younger than two with acute myeloid leukemia, due to receive a stem cell transplant.

The rearrangement joins TRBV12-3 or TRBV12-4 to TRBJ1-4; D gene unclear. Trimming took off 2 bases at V and 2 bases at J, with 9 bases between the two ends. There are 15 residues in the CDR3. The CDR3 loop reads CASSLNSGTNEKLFF. CDR3 in DNA: TGTGCCAGCAGTTTAAATTCCGGGACTAATGAAAAACTGTTTTTT.

This clonotype has at least ten counts. CDR3 loop: CASSLAIAIQETQYF. CDR3 in DNA: TGTGCCAGCAGCTTAGCTATAGCGATCCAAGAGACCCAGTACTTC. The chain couples TRBV11-2 to TRBJ2-5; TRBD2 might be the D (5 bases). Trimming stripped 1 base from V and 1 base from J, with 10 bases between. The CDR3 runs to 15 residues. CDR1 and CDR2 from the germline V gene are SGHAT and FQNNGV.

This clonotype was detected many times. The genes are TRBV5-5 and TRBJ2-3; D may be TRBD1 (6 bases). The V gene's germline CDR1 is SGHKS and CDR2 YYEKEE (reference sequence). The CDR3 is 13 amino acids. Trimming left V 2 bases short and J 4 bases short, with 8 bases between. The CDR3 is CASSFGTPDTQYF. CDR3 nucleotide sequence: TGTGCCAGCAGCTTTGGGACACCAGATACGCAGTATTTT.

This clonotype was seen many times. The CDR3 reads CATQHPPGLAGGNEQFF. The CDR3 DNA is TGTGCCACGCAACACCCCCCGGGACTAGCGGGAGGCAATGAGCAGTTCTTC. This chain connects TRBV7-9 to TRBJ2-1; 15 bases align to TRBD2. The CDR3 is 17 amino acids. V lost 10 bases to trimming and J lost 6 bases; unmatched junction nucleotides: 13. CDR1 is SEHNR, CDR2 FQNEAQ, per germline (reference sequence).

The table lists this clonotype with many counts. The gene calls are TRBV6-2 or TRBV6-3 and TRBJ1-1; D gene uncertain. This CDR3 is built from 13 residues. Trimming removed 8 bases from V and 0 bases from J, with 10 bases in between. Germline CDR1 is MNHEY and CDR2 is SVGEGT. This chain's CDR3 is CASRRSLNTEAFF. CDR3 nucleotides: TGTGCCAGCCGCCGGAGCTTGAACACTGAAGCTTTCTTT.

This clonotype was recorded at least ten times. The CDR3 loop reads CASSSSGSIEETQYF. As DNA, the CDR3 is TGTGCCAGCAGCTCTAGCGGGAGTATCGAAGAGACCCAGTACTTC. V usage is TRBV28 and J usage is TRBJ2-5; TRBD2 matches 10 bases. V dropped 6 bases and J dropped 3; count of bases not matched to a gene: 7. This CDR3 region has 15 residues. CDR1 is MDHEN and CDR2 is SYDVKM in the germline V gene.

This clonotype was seen many times. The chain is built from TRBV4-3 and TRBJ1-2, with unresolved D. The CDR3 extends over 13 amino acids. The germline CDR1 and CDR2 sequences are LGHNA and YSLEER. The V gene lost 1 base and the J gene lost 7 bases, with 10 bases spanning the gap. The CDR3 DNA follows: TGCGCCAGCAGCCAAGGGTCCCGAGGTGGCTACACCTTC. It codes for CASSQGSRGGYTF.

This clonotype was observed many times. The J gene is TRBJ2-7, the V gene TRBV25-1; a possible D gene is TRBD2 (6 bases). The ends were cut back, 7 bases at V and 0 bases at J, with 13 bases in the middle. In germline, CDR1 is MGHDK, CDR2 SYGVNS. The CDR3 totals 14 residues. CDR3 nucleotides: TGTGCCAGCACCACCGGGACTTCCTCCTACGAGCAGTACTTC. Protein product: CASTTGTSSYEQYF.

This clonotype was picked up many times. V usage is TRBV29-1 and J usage is TRBJ2-1; TRBD2 agrees at 7 bases. V shed 4 bases, J shed 10 bases, and the junction held 10 bases outside the gene matches. This CDR3 region has 13 residues. Germline loops: CDR1 SQVTM, CDR2 ANQGSEA. CDR3 in amino acids: CSVAWKRDYEQFF. As DNA, the CDR3 is TGCAGCGTTGCGTGGAAGCGGGATTACGAGCAGTTCTTC.

Comment on this clonotype: This sequence may be a read error, since a much larger clone differs from it by one base. The chain employs TRBV12-3 or TRBV12-4 and TRBJ1-2; possibly TRBD1 for D (5 bases). The CDR3 spans 14 residues. Trimming pared 9 bases from V and 12 bases from J, leaving 26 bases between. Written as DNA, the CDR3 is TGTGCCAGTCGTGGGGCAGGGCGACGGTTGGGCGACACCTTC. Protein product: CASRGAGRRLGDTF.

Of note for this clonotype: This sequence may be a read error, since a much larger clone differs from it by one base. The chain combines TRBV10-3 with TRBJ1-5; 7 positions match TRBD1. Germline V gene lookup returns CDR1 ENHRY and CDR2 SYGVKD. The CDR3 sequence is 13 residues long. The V and J ends lost 4 bases and 5 bases, in that order; junction bases with no gene match: 2. DNA for the CDR3: TGTGCCATCAGTGGACAGGGCGATCAGCCCCAGCATTTT. As protein: CAISGQGDQPQHF.

This clonotype was found many times. The V call is TRBV6-5, the J call TRBJ2-5; TRBD2 aligns across 7 bases. The CDR3 length is 15 residues. V trimming: 0 bases; J trimming: 1 base; junction bases outside the gene matches: 2. Germline CDR1 is MNHEY and CDR2 is SVGAGI. The CDR3 DNA sequence: TGTGCCAGCAGTTACTCCGCGGGAGCCCAAGAGACCCAGTACTTC. Translating gives CASSYSAGAQETQYF.

The chain is built from TRBV18 and TRBJ1-5, with TRBD1 as a possible D gene (5 bases). Germline CDR1 reads KGHSH; CDR2 reads LQKENI. CDR3 length: 13 amino acids. V was shortened by 3 bases and J by 7 bases, with 10 bases between the two germline ends. The CDR3 sequence is CASSPMGDQPQHF. The DNA for the CDR3 is TGTGCCAGCTCACCCATGGGGGACCAGCCCCAGCATTTT.

This clonotype was recorded many times. The chain links TRBV6-2 or TRBV6-3 to TRBJ2-7; D is perhaps TRBD2 (6 bases). CDR3 length equals 18 residues. CDR1 and CDR2 (germline): MNHEY, SVGEGT. Trimming removed 0 bases from V and 5 bases from J, with 23 bases in between. This CDR3 reads CASSYSSGRTLKSHEQYF. The DNA of the CDR3 is TGTGCCAGCAGTTACTCGTCAGGGAGGACTCTTAAATCCCACGAGCAGTACTTC.

This clonotype has a count of ten or more. J is TRBJ2-7 and V is TRBV7-8; D unclear. This CDR3 is 14 amino acids long. V gave up 5 bases and J gave up 0 bases, with 11 bases separating them. Germline values: CDR1 SGHVS, CDR2 FQNEAQ. The CDR3 here is CASSPIGSSYEQYF. The CDR3 DNA is TGTGCCAGCAGCCCGATCGGGTCCTCCTACGAGCAGTACTTC. The full variable domain, its missing parts supplied by reference TRBV7-8 and TRBJ2-7, is GAGVSQSPRYKVAKRGQDVALRCDPISGHVSLFWYQQALGQGPEFLTYFQNEAQLDKSGLPSDRFFAERPEGSVSTLKIQRTQQEDSAVYLCASSPIGSSYEQYFGPGTRLTVT.

This clonotype was picked up many times. V is TRBV7-3 and J is TRBJ2-1; TRBD2 agrees at 10 bases. In germline, CDR1 is SGHTA, CDR2 FQGTGA. This CDR3 is built from 15 residues. V dropped 1 base and J dropped 7; count of bases not matched to a gene: 4. The CDR3 spells CASSLISGGANEQFF. CDR3 nucleotide sequence: TGTGCCAGCAGCTTAATCAGCGGGGGGGCAAATGAGCAGTTCTTC.

Only a few counts were recorded for this clonotype. The V call is TRBV9, the J call TRBJ2-2; TRBD2 aligns across 7 bases. Trimming at V came to 4 bases and at J to 7 bases, leaving 10 bases not matched to a gene. This CDR3 region has 15 residues. The V gene's germline CDR1 is SGDLS and CDR2 YYNGEE. The CDR3 spells CASSSRGEWFGELFF. In DNA form, the CDR3 reads TGTGCCAGCAGCTCCCGGGGGGAGTGGTTCGGGGAGCTGTTTTTT.

The chain is built from TRBV28 and TRBJ2-2; a weak D match, TRBD2 (5 bases). This CDR3 is 14 amino acids long. The germline V gene encodes CDR1 MDHEN and CDR2 SYDVKM. Trimming removed 10 bases from V and 6 bases from J, with 18 bases in between. In DNA, the CDR3 is TGTGCCATGGGCCCCGGACTCCTCTCCGGGGAGCTGTTTTTT. This encodes CAMGPGLLSGELFF.

This clonotype appeared many times. This chain uses TRBV20-1 with TRBJ2-7; TRBD1 matches at 10 bases. CDR1 and CDR2 from the germline V gene are DFQATT and SNEGSKA (reference sequence). The CDR3 loop spans 14 amino acids. V shed 5 bases, J shed 5 bases, and the junction held 9 bases outside the gene matches. Here the CDR3 DNA reads TGCAGTGCTGCCCACGGGGACAGGGGTCACGAGCAGTACTTC. It yields the protein CSAAHGDRGHEQYF.